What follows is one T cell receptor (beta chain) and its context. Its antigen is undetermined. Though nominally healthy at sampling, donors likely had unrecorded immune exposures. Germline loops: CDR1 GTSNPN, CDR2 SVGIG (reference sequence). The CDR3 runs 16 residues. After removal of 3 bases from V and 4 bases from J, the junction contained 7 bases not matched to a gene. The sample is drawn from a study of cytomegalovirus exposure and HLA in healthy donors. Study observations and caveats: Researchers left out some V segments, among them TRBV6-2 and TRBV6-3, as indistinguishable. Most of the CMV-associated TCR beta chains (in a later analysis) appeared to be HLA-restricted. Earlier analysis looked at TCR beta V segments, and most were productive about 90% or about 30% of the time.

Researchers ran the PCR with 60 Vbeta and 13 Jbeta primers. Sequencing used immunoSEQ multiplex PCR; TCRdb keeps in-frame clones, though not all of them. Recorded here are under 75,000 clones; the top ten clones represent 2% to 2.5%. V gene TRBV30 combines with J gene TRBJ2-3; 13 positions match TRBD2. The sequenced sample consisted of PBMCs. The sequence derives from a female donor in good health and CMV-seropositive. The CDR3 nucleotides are TGTGCCTGGAGCGTCGGACTAGCGGGAGCCGCAGATACGCAGTATTTT. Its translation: CAWSVGLAGAADTQYF.